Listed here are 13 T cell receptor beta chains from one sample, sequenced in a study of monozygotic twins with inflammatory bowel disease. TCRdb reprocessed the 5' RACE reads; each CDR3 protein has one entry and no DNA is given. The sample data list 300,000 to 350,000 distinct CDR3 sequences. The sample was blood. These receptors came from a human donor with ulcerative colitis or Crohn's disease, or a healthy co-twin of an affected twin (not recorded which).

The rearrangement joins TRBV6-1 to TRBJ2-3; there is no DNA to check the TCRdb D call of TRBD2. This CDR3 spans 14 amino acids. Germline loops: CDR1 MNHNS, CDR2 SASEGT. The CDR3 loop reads CASRGGTYRDTQYF.

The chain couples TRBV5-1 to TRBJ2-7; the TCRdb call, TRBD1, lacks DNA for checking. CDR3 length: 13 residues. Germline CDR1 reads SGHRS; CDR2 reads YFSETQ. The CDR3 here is CASSSRGFYEQYF. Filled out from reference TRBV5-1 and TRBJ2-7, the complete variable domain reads KAGVTQTPRYLIKTRGQQVTLSCSPISGHRSVSWYQQTPGQGLQFLFEYFSETQRNKGNFPGRFSGRQFSNSRSEMNVSTLELGDSALYLCASSSRGFYEQYFGPGTRLTVT.

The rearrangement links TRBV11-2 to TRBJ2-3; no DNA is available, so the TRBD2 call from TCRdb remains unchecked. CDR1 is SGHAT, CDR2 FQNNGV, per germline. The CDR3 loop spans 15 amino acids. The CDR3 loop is CASRQGLAGPSTQYF.

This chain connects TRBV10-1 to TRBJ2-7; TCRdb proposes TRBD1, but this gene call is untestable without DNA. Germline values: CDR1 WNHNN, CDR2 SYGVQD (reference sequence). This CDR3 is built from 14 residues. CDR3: CASRGQEDTYEQYF.

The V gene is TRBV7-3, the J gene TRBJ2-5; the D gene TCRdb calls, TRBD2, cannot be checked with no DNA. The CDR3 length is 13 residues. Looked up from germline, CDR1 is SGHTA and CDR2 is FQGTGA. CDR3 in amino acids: CASSSTSGETQYF.

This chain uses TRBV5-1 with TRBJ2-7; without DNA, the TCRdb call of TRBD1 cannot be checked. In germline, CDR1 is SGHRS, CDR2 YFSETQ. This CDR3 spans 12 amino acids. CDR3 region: CASSRDGYEQYF.

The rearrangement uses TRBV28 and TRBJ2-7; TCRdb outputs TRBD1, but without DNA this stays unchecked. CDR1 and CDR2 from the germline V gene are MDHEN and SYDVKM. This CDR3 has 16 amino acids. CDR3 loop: CASSLFGDRGLYEQYF.

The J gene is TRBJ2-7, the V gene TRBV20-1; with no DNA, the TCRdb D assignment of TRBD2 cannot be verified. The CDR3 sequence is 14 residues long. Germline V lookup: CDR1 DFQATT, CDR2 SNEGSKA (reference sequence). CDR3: CSARAEDMAYEQYF.

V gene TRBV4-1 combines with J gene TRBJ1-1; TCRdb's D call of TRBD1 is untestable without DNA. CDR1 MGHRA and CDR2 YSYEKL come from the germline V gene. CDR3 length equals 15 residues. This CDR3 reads CASSQSLGIGTEAFF.

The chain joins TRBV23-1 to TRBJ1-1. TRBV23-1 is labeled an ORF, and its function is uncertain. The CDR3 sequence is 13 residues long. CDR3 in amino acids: CASYWAGGTEAFF.

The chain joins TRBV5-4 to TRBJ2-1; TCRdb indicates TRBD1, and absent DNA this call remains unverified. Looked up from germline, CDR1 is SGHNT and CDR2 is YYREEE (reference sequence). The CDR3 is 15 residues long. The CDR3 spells CASSFPDSLYNEQFF.

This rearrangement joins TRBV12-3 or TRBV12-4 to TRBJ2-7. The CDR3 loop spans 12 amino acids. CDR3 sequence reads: CASSLVGSEQYF.

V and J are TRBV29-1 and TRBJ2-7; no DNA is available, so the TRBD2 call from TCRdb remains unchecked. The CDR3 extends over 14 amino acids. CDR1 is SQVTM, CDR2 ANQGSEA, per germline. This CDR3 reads CSVEDWGGAGGQYF.